What follows are 10 T cell receptor beta chains derived from one specimen sequenced in a study of cytomegalovirus exposure and HLA in healthy donors. The PCR had 60 Vbeta and 13 Jbeta primers. The table came from immunoSEQ multiplex PCR; TCRdb's copy has only in-frame clones and leaves some out. The sample contains 150,000 to 200,000 clones, 75% to 80% of which appear only once. The specimen was PBMCs. The origin of the receptors is a man between 35 and 55 years old in good health and CMV-seropositive.

This clone was observed a few times. This chain links TRBV19 with TRBJ2-7; a possible D gene is TRBD2 (6 bases). The CDR3 contains 14 residues. Trimming pared 4 bases from V and 4 bases from J, leaving 14 bases between. Germline CDR1 and CDR2: LNHDA and SQIVND (reference sequence). The CDR3 DNA reads as TGTGCCAGTAGTAGTAGGTCTAGCGCGTACGAGCAGTACTTC. Translation: CASSSRSSAYEQYF.

This clone came up once. The CDR3 spells CASSPPGLSSTDTQYF. Here the CDR3 DNA reads TGTGCCAGCAGTCCACCGGGACTGTCTAGCACAGATACGCAGTATTTT. The genes are TRBV7-9 and TRBJ2-3, with D maybe TRBD2 (6 bases). This CDR3 comprises 16 residues. Germline V CDR1 and CDR2: SEHNR, FQNEAQ (reference sequence). The V end lost 6 bases, the J end lost 0 bases, and 16 bases lay between the germline ends. The variable domain in full, with the rest retrieved from reference TRBV7-9 and TRBJ2-3, is DTGVSQNPRHKITKRGQNVTFRCDPISEHNRLYWYRQTLGQGPEFLTYFQNEAQLEKSRLLSDRFSAERPKGSFSTLEIQRTEQGDSAMYLCASSPPGLSSTDTQYFGPGTRLTVL.

J is TRBJ2-1 and V is TRBV29-1, with 10 bases matching TRBD1. This CDR3 spans 14 amino acids. CDR1 SQVTM and CDR2 ANQGSEA come from the germline V gene. V was clipped by 6 bases and J by 10 bases; unmatched bases: 12. The CDR3: CSVSRDRGLGEQFF. Here the CDR3 DNA reads TGCAGCGTATCCCGGGACAGGGGCCTCGGCGAGCAGTTCTTC.

The sample holds one count of this clone. The chain employs TRBV12-5 and TRBJ2-7; 10 nucleotides match TRBD1. This CDR3 has 12 amino acids. The V segment lost 7 bases and the J segment 13 bases; nucleotides outside the gene matches: 10. Per the germline V gene, CDR1 is LGHNT and CDR2 is FRNRAP. This CDR3 reads CASADGRDRGYF. Here the CDR3 DNA reads TGTGCTAGTGCCGATGGACGGGACAGGGGTTACTTC.

The CDR3 region is CASSWGLAGAYNEQFF. Here the CDR3 DNA reads TGTGCCAGCAGTTGGGGACTAGCGGGAGCCTACAATGAGCAGTTCTTC. V usage is TRBV27 and J usage is TRBJ2-1; 14 nucleotides agree with TRBD2. Trimming removed 4 bases from V and 2 bases from J; junction bases left unmatched: 1. CDR1 and CDR2 (germline): MNHEY, SMNVEV (reference sequence). This CDR3 has 16 residues.

The chain recombines TRBV9 with TRBJ1-4; D remains ambiguous. This CDR3 comprises 14 residues. V lost 3 bases and J 7 bases, leaving 13 bases between the germline ends. Germline V gene lookup returns CDR1 SGDLS and CDR2 YYNGEE. The CDR3 nucleotides read TGTGCCAGCAGCGCAGGCCTGGGTGGTGAAAAACTGTTTTTT. This codes for CASSAGLGGEKLFF.

This chain joins TRBV10-2 and TRBJ2-7, with D perhaps TRBD1 (6 bases). CDR1 WSHSY and CDR2 SAAADI come from the germline V gene. The length of the CDR3 is 13 residues. The germline V and J ends were trimmed by 7 bases and 2 bases, with 12 bases remaining between them. CDR3 sequence reads: CASKADSTYEQYF. The CDR3 DNA is TGCGCCAGCAAGGCGGACAGTACCTACGAGCAGTACTTC.

This clone has only one observation. This CDR3 is CASSPRGGTSSHNEQFF. The CDR3 DNA is TGTGCCAGCAGCCCAAGAGGAGGCACTTCTTCCCACAATGAGCAGTTCTTC. The chain links TRBV9 to TRBJ2-1; a weak D match, TRBD2 (5 bases). Trimming pared 4 bases from V and 5 bases from J, leaving 22 bases between. The CDR3 is made up of 17 amino acids. Germline lookup yields CDR1 SGDLS and CDR2 YYNGEE.

This clone has only one observation. The V and J genes are TRBV19 and TRBJ1-5; D unclear. Deletions cut 1 base from V and 3 bases from J, with 4 bases between. Germline CDR1 is LNHDA and CDR2 is SQIVND (reference sequence). The CDR3 length is 13 residues. CDR3: CASSIAINQPQHF. CDR3 nucleotides: TGTGCCAGTAGTATAGCCATCAATCAGCCCCAGCATTTT.

The chain carries TRBV28 and TRBJ2-7; 9 bases agree with TRBD1. The CDR3 runs 15 residues. The ends lost 6 bases at V and 5 bases at J; junction bases unmatched: 11. The V gene's germline CDR1 is MDHEN and CDR2 SYDVKM. CDR3 DNA: TGTGCCAGCAGCCTGGCGGGACAGGGTTATGACGAGCAGTACTTC. Translating gives CASSLAGQGYDEQYF.